This TCR beta chain was sequenced in a study of T cell responses to AZD1222 COVID-19 vaccine. As regards this clone: Its antigen is currently unknown.

J was trimmed by 5 bases and V by 6 bases; bases with no gene match: 8. Germline V lookup: CDR1 SGHRS, CDR2 YFSETQ. This CDR3 spans 13 amino acids. Study-level points and caveats: Females made up more of the donors, who were largely white British, and clonal diversity may have come out too low. Only after the peak T cell response were repertoires sampled.

TCRdb keeps only in-frame clones here, not all; method: immunoSEQ multiplex PCR. In the table there are about 180,000 clones, about 86% of which are singletons. The sequencing here drew on peripheral blood, taken on day 0 of AZD1222 vaccination. This clonotype was sampled from an adult in good health. This chain links TRBV5-1 with TRBJ2-7; 7 bases align to TRBD2. The DNA of the CDR3 is TGCGCCAGCAAAGCAGCGGGGATCGACGAGCAGTACTTC. It yields the protein CASKAAGIDEQYF.